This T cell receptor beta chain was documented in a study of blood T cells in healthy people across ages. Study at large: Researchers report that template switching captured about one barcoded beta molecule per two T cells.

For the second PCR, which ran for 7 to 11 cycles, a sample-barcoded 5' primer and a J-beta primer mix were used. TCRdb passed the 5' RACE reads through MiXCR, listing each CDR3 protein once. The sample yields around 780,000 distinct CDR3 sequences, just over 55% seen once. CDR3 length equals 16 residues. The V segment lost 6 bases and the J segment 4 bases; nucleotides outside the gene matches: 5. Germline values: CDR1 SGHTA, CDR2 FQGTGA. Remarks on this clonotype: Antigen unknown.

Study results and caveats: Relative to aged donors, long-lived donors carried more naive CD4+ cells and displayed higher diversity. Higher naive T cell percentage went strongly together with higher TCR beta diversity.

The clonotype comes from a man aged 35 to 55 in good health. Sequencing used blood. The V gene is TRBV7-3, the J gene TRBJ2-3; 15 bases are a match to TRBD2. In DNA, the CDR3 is TGTGCCAGCAGATTGGGACTAGCGGGGGGATCAGATACGCAGTATTTT. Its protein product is CASRLGLAGGSDTQYF.